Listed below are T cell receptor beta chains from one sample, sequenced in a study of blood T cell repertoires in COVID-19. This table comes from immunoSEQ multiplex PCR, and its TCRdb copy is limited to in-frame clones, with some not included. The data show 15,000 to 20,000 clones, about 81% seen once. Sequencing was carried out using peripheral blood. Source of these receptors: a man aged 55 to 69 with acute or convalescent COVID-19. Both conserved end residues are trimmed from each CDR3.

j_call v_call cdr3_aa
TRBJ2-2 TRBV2 ATGANTGELF
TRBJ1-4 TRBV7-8 ASSSGLDPVDEKLF
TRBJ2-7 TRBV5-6 ASSAIFSSFEQY
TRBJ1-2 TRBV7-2 ASSAKDRSGDGYT
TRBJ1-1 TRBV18 ASSPTGTSTEAF
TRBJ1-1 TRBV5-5 ASSSRNTEAF
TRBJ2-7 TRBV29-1 STGGAYEQY
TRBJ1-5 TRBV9 ASSGGGLNQPQH
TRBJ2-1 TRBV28 ASSLIQGGRWNEQF
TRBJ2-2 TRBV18 ASSPPGQGNTGELF
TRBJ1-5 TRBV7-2 ASIRPSGPRQPQH
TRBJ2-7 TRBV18 ASSPNSGSTYEQY
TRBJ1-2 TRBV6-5 ASFAGSYGYT
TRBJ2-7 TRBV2 ASSTSRSISYEQY
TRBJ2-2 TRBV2 ASNPGTGGFGELF
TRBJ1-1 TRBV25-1 ASRRWGVTEAF
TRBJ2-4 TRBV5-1 ASSLFLAGAPQNIQY
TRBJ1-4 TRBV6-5 ASSSTGTPNEKLF
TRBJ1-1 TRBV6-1 ASSEIQSSEAF
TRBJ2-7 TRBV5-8 ASSRDRGYEQY
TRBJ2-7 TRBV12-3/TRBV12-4 ASSHSYEQY
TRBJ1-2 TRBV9 ASSPHSYGYT
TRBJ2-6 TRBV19 ASRWVQGAALFSGANVLT
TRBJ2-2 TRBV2 ASDQGQGGTGELF
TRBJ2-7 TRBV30 AWSVQRGQY
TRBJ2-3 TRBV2 ASSAGGGGADTQY
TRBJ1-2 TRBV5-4 ASSFQGWGYT
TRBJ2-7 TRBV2 ASGTGMY
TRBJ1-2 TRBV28 ASSPRTGLYGYT
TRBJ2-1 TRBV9 ASSVTEGTYNEQF
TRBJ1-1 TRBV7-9 ASSFQNLDAF
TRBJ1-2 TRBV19 ASSIAWQRFSLYRSQNYGYT
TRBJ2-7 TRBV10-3 AIRGTVTYEQY
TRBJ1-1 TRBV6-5 ASSYLGHQGTEAF
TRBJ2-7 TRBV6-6 ASRTAAYEQY
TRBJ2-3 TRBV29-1 SVTQGADTQY
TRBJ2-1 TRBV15 ATSRDGSRFKGNEQF
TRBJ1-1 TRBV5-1 ASSLSGTANTEAF
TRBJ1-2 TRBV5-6 ASSHVRQGAGGYT
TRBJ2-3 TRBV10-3 AISEGGHLSTDTQY
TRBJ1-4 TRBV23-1 ASIGQGDDEKLF
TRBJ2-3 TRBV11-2 ASSFDRGTDTQY
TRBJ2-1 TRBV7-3 ASSLHTRGEQF
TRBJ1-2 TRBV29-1 SVGLSTGSYGYT